The TCR beta chain under discussion was sequenced for a study of control samples from healthy donors and cancer patients. Germline CDR1 is LGHDT and CDR2 is YNNKEL (reference sequence). V was trimmed by 0 bases and J by 1 base, leaving 25 bases between them. CDR3 length: 20 amino acids. TCRdb keeps only in-frame clones here, not all; method: immunoSEQ multiplex PCR. Of around 80,000 clones detected, roughly 89% appear once; the ten largest clones hold approximately 15%. V usage is TRBV3-1 (or the pseudogene TRBV3-2) and J usage is TRBJ2-7; D is unresolved. Input material: blood. This TCR was recovered from a man in his fifties in good health. The CDR3 DNA sequence: TGTGCCAGCAGCCAAGAAGGGTCTGGGCAGATGTTTCCCTTATCCTACGAGCAGTACTTC. It encodes CASSQEGSGQMFPLSYEQYF.